The 2 T cell receptor beta chains in this list originate from one sample, sequenced in a study of blood T cells in healthy people across ages. The authors ran a second PCR of roughly 6 to 12 cycles using a sample-barcoded 5' primer and a J-beta primer mix. TCRdb fed the 5' RACE reads into MiXCR, producing one record per CDR3 protein. In the table there are some 710,000 distinct CDR3 sequences, less than 60% of which are singletons. Sequenced input: blood. All receptors come from an elderly man in good health.

This clonotype turned up a few times. The rearrangement joins TRBV5-1 to TRBJ1-6; D gene uncertain. V dropped 0 bases and J dropped 0 bases, with 4 bases sitting between them. Per the germline V gene, CDR1 is SGHRS and CDR2 is YFSETQ. The CDR3 sequence is 15 residues long. Here the CDR3 DNA reads TGCGCCAGCAGCTTGGAGAGCTCCTATAATTCACCCCTCCACTTT. Its translation: CASSLESSYNSPLHF.

The chain recombines TRBV5-1 with TRBJ2-4, with D possibly called TRBD1 or TRBD2 (5 bases each). The DNA end is a closer match to TRBJ2-7, so the J assignment may be wrong. The germline V gene has CDR1 SGHRS and CDR2 YFSETQ. The CDR3 has 16 amino acids. CDR3: CASSLEPGRRKHEQYF. The CDR3 DNA is TGCGCCAGCAGCTTGGAACCGGGACGGAGGAAGCACGAGCAGTACTTC.